These 7 T cell receptor beta chains originate from one sample sequenced in a study of T cell responses to AZD1222 COVID-19 vaccine. Clones were read by immunoSEQ multiplex PCR, and TCRdb kept only the in-frame ones, dropping some. The table has around 180,000 clones, roughly nine tenths seen once. The specimen was peripheral blood, collected on day 0 of AZD1222 vaccination. The receptors were gathered from an adult in good health.

The chain links TRBV7-8 to TRBJ2-2; D uncertain. Germline V gene data show CDR1 as SGHVS and CDR2 as FQNEAQ. This CDR3 contains 17 residues. With 1 base removed from V and 0 bases from J, the gap between germline ends came to 12 bases. For the CDR3, the DNA is TGTGCCAGCAGCTTAGGAAGAACGGTCGCGAACACCGGGGAGCTGTTTTTT. This gives the protein CASSLGRTVANTGELFF. Full variable domain (rest looked up from reference TRBV7-8 and TRBJ2-2): GAGVSQSPRYKVAKRGQDVALRCDPISGHVSLFWYQQALGQGPEFLTYFQNEAQLDKSGLPSDRFFAERPEGSVSTLKIQRTQQEDSAVYLCASSLGRTVANTGELFFGEGSRLTVL.

This rearrangement joins TRBV29-1 to TRBJ2-3; D gene uncertain. V lost 1 base and J lost 8, with 7 bases in between. In germline, CDR1 is SQVTM, CDR2 ANQGSEA. There are 11 residues in the CDR3. CDR3 sequence: CSVEVDVTQYF. CDR3 sequence (DNA): TGCAGCGTTGAAGTGGACGTTACGCAGTATTTT.

The chain couples TRBV5-6 to TRBJ1-2; weak D call: TRBD1 (6 bases). The CDR3 totals 15 residues. Trimming shortened V by 4 bases and J by 6 bases, and 19 bases separated the two germline ends. The germline V gene encodes CDR1 SGHDT and CDR2 YYEEEE. The DNA of the CDR3 is TGTGCCAGCAGCGGAAGGGACACGCGCCCAGATGGCTACACCTTC. Encoded protein: CASSGRDTRPDGYTF.

This clone has only one observation. The chain recombines TRBV7-6 with TRBJ2-3, with 14 bases lining up with TRBD2. This CDR3 region has 17 residues. Trimming at V came to 5 bases and at J to 1 base, leaving 5 bases not matched to a gene. Per germline, CDR1 SGHVS and CDR2 FNYEAQ. For the CDR3, the DNA is TGTGCCAGCAGCCAAACGACTAGCGGGGGGGGCACAGATACGCAGTATTTT. Its translation is CASSQTTSGGGTDTQYF.

The chain has TRBV28 and TRBJ2-1; D unclear. Germline CDR1 MDHEN, CDR2 SYDVKM. The CDR3 has 14 amino acids. Trimming took 4 bases from V and 6 from J, leaving 13 bases between them. DNA of the CDR3: TGTGCCAGCAGTTCACCAACTACCTTCAATGAGCAGTTCTTC. Translated: CASSSPTTFNEQFF.

V gene TRBV15 combines with J gene TRBJ1-5; D not resolved. The germline V and J ends were trimmed by 2 bases and 3 bases, with 2 bases remaining between them. Germline loops: CDR1 LNHNV, CDR2 YYDKDF (reference sequence). This CDR3 has 12 residues. The CDR3 DNA reads as TGTGCCACCAGCAGACACAATCAGCCCCAGCATTTT. As protein: CATSRHNQPQHF.

This chain connects TRBV6-6 to TRBJ1-2; D ambiguous. The V gene's germline CDR1 is MNHNY and CDR2 SVGAGI (reference sequence). V shed 0 bases and J shed 8 bases, with 16 bases lying between them. This CDR3 comprises 15 residues. CDR3 sequence reads: CASSYSISETRGYTF. The CDR3 bases are TGTGCCAGCAGTTACTCGATTTCGGAGACGAGGGGCTACACCTTC.